The 2 T cell receptor beta chains given below trace back to one sample, sequenced in a study of CD4+ T cells in melanoma. This table comes from immunoSEQ multiplex PCR, and its TCRdb copy is limited to in-frame clones, with some not included. The sample yields about 140,000 clones, approximately 91% seen once. The receptors here all came from a human donor with melanoma.

The rearrangement links TRBV6-1 to TRBJ2-1, with D possibly being TRBD1 (6 bases). The CDR3 sequence is 15 residues long. The V end was cut by 8 bases, the J end by 0 bases, with 14 bases between. Germline values: CDR1 MNHNS, CDR2 SASEGT. CDR3 sequence (DNA): TGTGCCAGCGGAAGAGACAGGAGCTCCTACAATGAGCAGTTCTTC. It encodes CASGRDRSSYNEQFF.

This sequence joins TRBV19 and TRBJ1-2; the D gene is possibly TRBD1 (6 bases). Germline CDR1 and CDR2: LNHDA and SQIVND (reference sequence). Trimming pared 5 bases from V and 0 bases from J, leaving 19 bases between. This CDR3 has 17 amino acids. CDR3 in amino acids: CASSFRGQISPNYGYTF. CDR3 bases: TGTGCCAGTAGTTTCCGAGGACAGATTTCCCCTAACTATGGCTACACCTTC.